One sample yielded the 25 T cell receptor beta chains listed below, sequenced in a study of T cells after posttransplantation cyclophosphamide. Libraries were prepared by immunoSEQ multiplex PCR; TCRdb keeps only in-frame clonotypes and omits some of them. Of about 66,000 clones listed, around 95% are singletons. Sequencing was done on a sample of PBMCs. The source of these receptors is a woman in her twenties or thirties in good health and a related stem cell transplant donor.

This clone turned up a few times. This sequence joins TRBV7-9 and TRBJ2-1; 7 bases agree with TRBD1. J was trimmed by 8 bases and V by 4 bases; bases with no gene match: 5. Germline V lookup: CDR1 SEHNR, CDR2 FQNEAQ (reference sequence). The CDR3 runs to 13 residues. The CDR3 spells CASSSDRHYEQFF. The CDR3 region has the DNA TGTGCCAGCAGCTCGGACAGGCACTATGAGCAGTTCTTC.

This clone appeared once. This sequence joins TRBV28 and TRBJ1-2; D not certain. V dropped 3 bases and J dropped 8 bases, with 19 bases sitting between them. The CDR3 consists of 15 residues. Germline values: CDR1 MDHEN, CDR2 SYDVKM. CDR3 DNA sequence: TGTGCCAGCAGTTTGGTCCCTAATCTCCCGGGCGGCTACACCTTC. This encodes CASSLVPNLPGGYTF.

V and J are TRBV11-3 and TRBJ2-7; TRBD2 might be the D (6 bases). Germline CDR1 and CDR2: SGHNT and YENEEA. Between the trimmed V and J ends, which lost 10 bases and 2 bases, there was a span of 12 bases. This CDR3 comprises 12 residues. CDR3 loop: CANLPGAYEQYF. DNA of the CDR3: TGTGCCAACTTACCGGGGGCCTACGAGCAGTACTTC.

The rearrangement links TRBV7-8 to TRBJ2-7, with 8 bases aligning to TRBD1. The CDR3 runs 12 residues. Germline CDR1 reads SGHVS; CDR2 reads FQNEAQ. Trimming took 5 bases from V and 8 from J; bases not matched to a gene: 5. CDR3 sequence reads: CASSGDRPKQYF. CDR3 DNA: TGTGCCAGCAGCGGGGACAGGCCAAAGCAGTACTTC.

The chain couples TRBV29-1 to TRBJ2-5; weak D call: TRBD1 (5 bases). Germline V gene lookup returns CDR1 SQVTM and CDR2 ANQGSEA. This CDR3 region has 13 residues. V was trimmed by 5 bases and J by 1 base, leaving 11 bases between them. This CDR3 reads CSVSWGTQETQYF. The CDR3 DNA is TGCAGCGTTAGTTGGGGCACCCAAGAGACCCAGTACTTC. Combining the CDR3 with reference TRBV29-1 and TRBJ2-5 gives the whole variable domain SAVISQKPSRDICQRGTSLTIQCQVDSQVTMMFWYRQQPGQSLTLIATANQGSEATYESGFVIDKFPISRPNLTFSTLTVSNMSPEDSSIYLCSVSWGTQETQYFGPGTRLLVL.

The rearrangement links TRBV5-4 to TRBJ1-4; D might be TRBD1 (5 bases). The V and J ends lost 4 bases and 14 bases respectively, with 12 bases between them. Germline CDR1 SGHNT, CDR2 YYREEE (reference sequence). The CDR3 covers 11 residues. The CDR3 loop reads CASSPGHGLFF. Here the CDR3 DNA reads TGTGCCAGCAGCCCAGGACATGGTCTGTTTTTT. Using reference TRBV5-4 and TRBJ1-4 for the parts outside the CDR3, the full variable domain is ETGVTQSPTHLIKTRGQQVTLRCSSQSGHNTVSWYQQALGQGPQFIFQYYREEENGRGNFPPRFSGLQFPNYSSELNVNALELDDSALYLCASSPGHGLFFGSGTQLSVL.

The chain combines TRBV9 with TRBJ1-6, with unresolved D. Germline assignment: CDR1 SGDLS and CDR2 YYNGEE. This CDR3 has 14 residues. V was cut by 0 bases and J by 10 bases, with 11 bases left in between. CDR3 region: CASSVGAAKSPLHF. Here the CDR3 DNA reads TGTGCCAGCAGCGTAGGGGCGGCGAAATCACCCCTCCACTTT.

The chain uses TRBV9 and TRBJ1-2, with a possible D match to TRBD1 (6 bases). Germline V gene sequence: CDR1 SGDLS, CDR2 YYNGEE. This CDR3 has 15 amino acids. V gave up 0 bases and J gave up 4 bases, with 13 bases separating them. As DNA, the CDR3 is TGTGCCAGCAGCGTAGGGGGGGGCGCGGGCTATGGCTACACCTTC. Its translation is CASSVGGGAGYGYTF.

Written as DNA, the CDR3 is TGTGCCAGCAGCCCGGGGACAACAAGGCAGTTCTTC. Translation gives CASSPGTTRQFF. The V and J genes are TRBV7-6 and TRBJ2-1, with a tentative D call TRBD1 (6 bases). Germline V lookup: CDR1 SGHVS, CDR2 FNYEAQ. The CDR3 runs 12 residues. Between the trimmed V and J ends, which lost 5 bases and 12 bases, there was a span of 14 bases.

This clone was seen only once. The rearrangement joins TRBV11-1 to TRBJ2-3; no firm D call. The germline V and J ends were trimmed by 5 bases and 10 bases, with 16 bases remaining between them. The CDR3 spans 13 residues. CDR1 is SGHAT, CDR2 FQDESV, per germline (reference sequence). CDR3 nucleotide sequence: TGTGCCAGCAGCCCCGGACCCACCGATCCGCAGTATTTT. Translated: CASSPGPTDPQYF.

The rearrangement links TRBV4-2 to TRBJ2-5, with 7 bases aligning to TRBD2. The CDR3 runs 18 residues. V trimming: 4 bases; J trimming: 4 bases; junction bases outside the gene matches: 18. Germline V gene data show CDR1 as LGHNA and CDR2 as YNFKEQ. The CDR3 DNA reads TGTGCCAGCAGCCTCGCACACGGGCCCAGGGAGGGTCGAGAGACCCAGTACTTC. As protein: CASSLAHGPREGRETQYF.

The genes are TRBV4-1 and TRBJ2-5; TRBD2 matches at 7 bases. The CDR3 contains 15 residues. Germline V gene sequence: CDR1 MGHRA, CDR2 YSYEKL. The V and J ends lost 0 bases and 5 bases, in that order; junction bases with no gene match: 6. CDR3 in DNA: TGCGCCAGCAGCCAAGATCGGACTAGTGGGGAGACCCAGTACTTC. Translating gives CASSQDRTSGETQYF.

CDR3 DNA sequence: TGTGCCAGCAGCCTCGGCGTGAGTTCACCCCTCCACTTT. It yields the protein CASSLGVSSPLHF. The rearrangement joins TRBV14 to TRBJ1-6, with unresolved D. The germline V gene encodes CDR1 SGHDN and CDR2 FVKESK. The CDR3 spans 13 residues. Trimming cost V 4 bases and J 9 bases, with 10 bases left between them.

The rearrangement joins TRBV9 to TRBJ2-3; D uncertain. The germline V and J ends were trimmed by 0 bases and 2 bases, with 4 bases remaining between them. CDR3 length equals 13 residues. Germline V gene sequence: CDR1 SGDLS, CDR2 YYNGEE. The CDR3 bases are TGTGCCAGCAGCGTAGATATCACAGATACGCAGTATTTT. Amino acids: CASSVDITDTQYF.

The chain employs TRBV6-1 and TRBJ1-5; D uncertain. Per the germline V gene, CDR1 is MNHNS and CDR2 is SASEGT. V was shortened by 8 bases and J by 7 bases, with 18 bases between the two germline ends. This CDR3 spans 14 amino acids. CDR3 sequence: CASQWRGGWQPQHF. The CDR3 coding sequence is TGTGCCAGCCAATGGAGAGGAGGATGGCAGCCCCAGCATTTT.

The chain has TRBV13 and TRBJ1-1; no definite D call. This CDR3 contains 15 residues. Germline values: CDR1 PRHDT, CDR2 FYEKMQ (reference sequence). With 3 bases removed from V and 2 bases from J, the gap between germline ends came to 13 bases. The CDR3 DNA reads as TGTGCCAGCAGCTTGCTAAGCGGCGCAAACACTGAAGCTTTCTTT. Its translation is CASSLLSGANTEAFF.

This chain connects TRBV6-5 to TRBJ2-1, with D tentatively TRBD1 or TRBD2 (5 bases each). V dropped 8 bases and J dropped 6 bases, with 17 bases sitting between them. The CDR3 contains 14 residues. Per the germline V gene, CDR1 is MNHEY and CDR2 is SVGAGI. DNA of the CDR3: TGTGCCAGCGCCGGGGCCCGAGTCGGCAATGAGCAGTTCTTC. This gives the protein CASAGARVGNEQFF.

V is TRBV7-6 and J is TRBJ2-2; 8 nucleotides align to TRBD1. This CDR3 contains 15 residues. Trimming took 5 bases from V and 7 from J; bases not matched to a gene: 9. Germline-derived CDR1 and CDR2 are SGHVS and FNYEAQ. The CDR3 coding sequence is TGTGCCAGCAGCCCAGGACAGGGATCGGGCGGGGAGCTGTTTTTT. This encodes CASSPGQGSGGELFF.

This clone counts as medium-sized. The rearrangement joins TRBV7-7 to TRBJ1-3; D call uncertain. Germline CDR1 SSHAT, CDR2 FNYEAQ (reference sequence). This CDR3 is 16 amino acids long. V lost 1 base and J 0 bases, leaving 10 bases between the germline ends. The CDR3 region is CASSLEAEYSGNTIYF. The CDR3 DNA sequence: TGTGCCAGCAGCTTAGAAGCAGAATACTCTGGAAACACCATATATTTT.

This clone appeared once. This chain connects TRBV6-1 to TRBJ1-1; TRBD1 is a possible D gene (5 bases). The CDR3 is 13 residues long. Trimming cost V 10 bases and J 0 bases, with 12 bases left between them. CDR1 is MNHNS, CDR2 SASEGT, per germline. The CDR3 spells CATQVSVNTEAFF. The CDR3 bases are TGTGCCACACAGGTTTCGGTGAACACTGAAGCTTTCTTT.

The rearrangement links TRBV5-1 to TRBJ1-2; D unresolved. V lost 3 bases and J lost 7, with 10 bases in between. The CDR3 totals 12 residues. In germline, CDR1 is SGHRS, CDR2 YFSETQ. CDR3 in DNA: TGCGCCAGCAGCTCCTCACCTAGTGGCTACACCTTC. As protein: CASSSSPSGYTF.

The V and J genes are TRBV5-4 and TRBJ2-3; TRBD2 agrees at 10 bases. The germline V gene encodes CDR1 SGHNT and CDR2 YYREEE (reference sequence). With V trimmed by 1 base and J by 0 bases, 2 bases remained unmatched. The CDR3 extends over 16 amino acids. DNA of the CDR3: TGTGCCAGCAGCTTGAGGACTAGCGGTAGCACAGATACGCAGTATTTT. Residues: CASSLRTSGSTDTQYF.

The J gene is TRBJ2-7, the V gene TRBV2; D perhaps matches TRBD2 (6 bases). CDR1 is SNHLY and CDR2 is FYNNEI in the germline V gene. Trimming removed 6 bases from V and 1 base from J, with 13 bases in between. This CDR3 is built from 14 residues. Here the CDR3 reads CASSYRRDSYEQYF. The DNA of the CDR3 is TGTGCCAGCAGCTACCGGAGGGATTCCTACGAGCAGTACTTC.

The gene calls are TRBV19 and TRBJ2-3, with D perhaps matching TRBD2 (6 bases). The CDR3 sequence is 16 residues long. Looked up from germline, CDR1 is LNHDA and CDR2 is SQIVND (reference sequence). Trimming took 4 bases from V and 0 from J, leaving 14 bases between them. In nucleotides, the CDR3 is TGTGCCAGTAGTAATCGGGGGTCCTCTAGCACAGATACGCAGTATTTT. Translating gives CASSNRGSSSTDTQYF. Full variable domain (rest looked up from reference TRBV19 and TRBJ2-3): DGGITQSPKYLFRKEGQNVTLSCEQNLNHDAMYWYRQDPGQGLRLIYYSQIVNDFQKGDIAEGYSVSREKKESFPLTVTSAQKNPTAFYLCASSNRGSSSTDTQYFGPGTRLTVL.

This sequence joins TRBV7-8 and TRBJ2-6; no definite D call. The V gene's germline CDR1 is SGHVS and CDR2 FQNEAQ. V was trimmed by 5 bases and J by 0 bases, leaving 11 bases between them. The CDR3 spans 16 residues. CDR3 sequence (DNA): TGTGCCAGCAGCCTAGAAGGGTCCTCTGGGGCCAACGTCCTGACTTTC. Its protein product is CASSLEGSSGANVLTF.